The following is a TCR beta chain sequence with its context. The antigen remains unidentified. The sample originates from a study of T cell repertoires in cytomegalovirus infection. V lost 1 base and J 5 bases, leaving 14 bases between the germline ends. The length of the CDR3 is 16 residues. Germline V CDR1 and CDR2: SGHTA, FQGNSA. TCRdb itself ran the reads through MiXCR, one entry per CDR3 protein. The data hold 510,000 or so distinct CDR3 sequences, with more than 25% observed a single time. Study findings and constraints: Ex vivo responses were dominated by HLA-C-restricted CMV-specific TCR beta clonotypes. Cumulative public TCR beta family frequency identified carriers of CMV plus the relevant HLA.

This clonotype originated in a human donor in good health (CMV status not recorded). Some clones in this sample may be carry-over from other donors' samples. The source material was PBMCs. The chain links TRBV7-2 to TRBJ2-2, with a weak D call TRBD2 (5 bases). CDR3: CASSLGGAGGTGELFF. As DNA, the CDR3 is TGTGCCAGCAGCTTAGGAGGCGCGGGCGGTACCGGGGAGCTGTTTTTT.